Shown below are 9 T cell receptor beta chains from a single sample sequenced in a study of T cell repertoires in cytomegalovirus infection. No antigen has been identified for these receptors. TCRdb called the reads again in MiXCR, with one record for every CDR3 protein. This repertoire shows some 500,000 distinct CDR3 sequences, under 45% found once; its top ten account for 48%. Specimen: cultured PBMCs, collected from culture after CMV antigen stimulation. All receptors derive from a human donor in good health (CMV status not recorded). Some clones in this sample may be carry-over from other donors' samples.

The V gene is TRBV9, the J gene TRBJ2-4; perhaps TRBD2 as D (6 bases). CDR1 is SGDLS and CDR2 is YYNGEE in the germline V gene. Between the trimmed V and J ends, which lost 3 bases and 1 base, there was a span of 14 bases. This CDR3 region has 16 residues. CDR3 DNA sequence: TGTGCCAGCAGCGGGGGACTCCTTAGGGCCAAAAACATTCAGTACTTC. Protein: CASSGGLLRAKNIQYF. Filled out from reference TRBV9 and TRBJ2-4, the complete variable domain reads DSGVTQTPKHLITATGQRVTLRCSPRSGDLSVYWYQQSLDQGLQFLIQYYNGEERAKGNILERFSAQQFPDLHSELNLSSLELGDSALYFCASSGGLLRAKNIQYFGAGTRLSVL.

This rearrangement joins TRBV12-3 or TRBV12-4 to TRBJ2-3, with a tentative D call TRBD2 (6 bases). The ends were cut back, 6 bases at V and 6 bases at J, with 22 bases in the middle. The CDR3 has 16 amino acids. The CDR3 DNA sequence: TGTGCCAGCAGCGCCTTCGGGACTCCTTCCAGGGATACGCAGTATTTT. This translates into CASSAFGTPSRDTQYF.

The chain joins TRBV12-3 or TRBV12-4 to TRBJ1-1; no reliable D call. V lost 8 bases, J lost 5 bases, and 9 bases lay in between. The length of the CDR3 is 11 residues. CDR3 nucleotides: TGTGCCAGCCTAGCAGTAACTGAAGCTTTCTTT. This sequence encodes CASLAVTEAFF.

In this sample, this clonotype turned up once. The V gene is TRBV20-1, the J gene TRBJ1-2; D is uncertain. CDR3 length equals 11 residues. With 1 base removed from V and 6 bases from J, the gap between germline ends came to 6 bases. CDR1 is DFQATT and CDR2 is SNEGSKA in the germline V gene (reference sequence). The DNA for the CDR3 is TGCAGTGCTAGAGTATCCAATGGCTACACCTTC. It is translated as CSARVSNGYTF.

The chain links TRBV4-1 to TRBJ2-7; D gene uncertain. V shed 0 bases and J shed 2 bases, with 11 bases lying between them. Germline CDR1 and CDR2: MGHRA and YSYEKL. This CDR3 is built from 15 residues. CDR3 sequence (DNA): TGCGCCAGCAGCCAAGATCTGGGCGCCGCCTACGAGCAGTACTTC. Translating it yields CASSQDLGAAYEQYF.

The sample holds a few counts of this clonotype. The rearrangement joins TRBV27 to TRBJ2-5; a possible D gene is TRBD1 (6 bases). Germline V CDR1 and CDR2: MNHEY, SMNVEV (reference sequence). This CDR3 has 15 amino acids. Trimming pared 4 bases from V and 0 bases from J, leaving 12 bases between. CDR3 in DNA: TGTGCCAGCAGTTCCGGACAGTTGTACCAAGAGACCCAGTACTTC. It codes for CASSSGQLYQETQYF.

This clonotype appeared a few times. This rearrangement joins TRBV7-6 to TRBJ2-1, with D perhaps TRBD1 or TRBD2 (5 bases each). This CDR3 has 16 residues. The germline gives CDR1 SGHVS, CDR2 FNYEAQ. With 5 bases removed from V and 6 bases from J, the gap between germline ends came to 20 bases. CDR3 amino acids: CASSPYVGGRGNEQFF. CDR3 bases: TGTGCCAGCAGCCCCTATGTTGGGGGTCGTGGCAATGAGCAGTTCTTC.

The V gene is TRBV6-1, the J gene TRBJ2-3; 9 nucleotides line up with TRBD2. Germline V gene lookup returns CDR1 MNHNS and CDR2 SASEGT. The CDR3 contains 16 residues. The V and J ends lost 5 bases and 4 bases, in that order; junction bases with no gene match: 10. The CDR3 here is CASSPRSGGHADTQYF. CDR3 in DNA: TGTGCCAGCAGTCCACGGAGCGGGGGGCACGCAGATACGCAGTATTTT.

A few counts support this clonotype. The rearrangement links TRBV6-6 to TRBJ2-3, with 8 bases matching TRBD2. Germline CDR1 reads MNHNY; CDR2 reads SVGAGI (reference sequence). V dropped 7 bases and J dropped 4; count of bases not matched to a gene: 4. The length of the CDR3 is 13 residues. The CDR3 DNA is TGTGCCAGCACGAAGCGGGGGCCAGATACGCAGTATTTT. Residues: CASTKRGPDTQYF.